Described below is a single TCR beta chain sequence and its context. Its antigen is as yet unknown. Primers included in the PCR were 60 Vbeta and 13 Jbeta primers. Per the study methods: Later analysis identified tens of millions of unique TCR beta chains, around 10 million shared. The protocol was immunoSEQ multiplex PCR, while the TCRdb copy is restricted to in-frame clones and leaves out a portion. That table is the source of V, J and clone size, and D and trimming were worked out from the DNA. Of about 160,000 clones in the sample, 79% were seen once. The entry originates in a study of cytomegalovirus exposure and HLA in healthy donors. Across the study: In an early release, HLA-typed donors contributed 77 million or so unique TCR sequences.

General observations from the study: In vitro experiments confirmed that three CMV-associated chains were specific for CMV antigens.

This CDR3 has 15 amino acids. Germline assignment: CDR1 SQVTM and CDR2 ANQGSEA. Trimming cost V 3 bases and J 4 bases, with 15 bases left between them. The chain employs TRBV29-1 and TRBJ2-2, with D perhaps TRBD1 (6 bases). This receptor was obtained from a man aged 40-55 years in good health and CMV-seronegative. Sequencing was performed on PBMCs. The CDR3 protein is CSVDFMGAGTGELFF. The DNA of the CDR3 is TGCAGCGTTGACTTTATGGGGGCGGGCACCGGGGAGCTGTTTTTT.